This TCR beta chain comes out of a study of metastatic and nonmetastatic thyroid tumors. Study-wide context: Repertoire comparison spanned blood and tumor or nodule tissue of malignant and benign thyroid patients.

As processed by the authors: A classifier of distant metastasis in papillary thyroid cancer was built from CDR3 differences (across clinicopathological groups). Using MiXCR, TCRdb reanalyzed the PCR reads. The V and J calls were not made by the authors but by TCRdb's processing. The sample consists of fewer than 20,000 clones, 22% of them appearing once. This clone was recorded many times. No antigen is known for it. Thyroid surgery had not been preceded by any treatment in any patient. CDR1 and CDR2 (germline): LNHDA, SQIVND (reference sequence). With 9 bases removed from V and 5 bases from J, the gap between germline ends came to 17 bases. The CDR3 covers 15 residues. General study findings and limits: Reports indicated that malignant thyroid tumors showed significantly higher TCR beta diversity than benign nodules did, in blood and tumor.

Sample: adjacent normal tissue. J is TRBJ1-6 and V is TRBV19, with a tentative D call TRBD1 (5 bases). This TCR was sampled from a female donor with papillary thyroid cancer or a benign thyroid nodule (not recorded which). Some clones in this sample may be carry-over from other donors' samples. The CDR3 nucleotides read TGTGCCAGCAAGACAATCGGGGCCGATAATTCACCCCTCCACTTT. This codes for CASKTIGADNSPLHF.